This T cell receptor (beta chain) was captured in a study of post-analysis software for immune sequencing data. Study background: Relapsing-remitting, secondary progressive and progressive-relapsing forms of multiple sclerosis all featured among disease courses. Notes on the study in general: Controls significantly exceeded multiple sclerosis patients in normalized Chao1 diversity. Compared with controls, patients had more of about 5 TRBV segments, including TRBV5-6, TRBV5-1 and TRBV20-1.

Prepared TCR beta cDNA libraries contained unique molecular identifiers. When 1 to 10 million T cells were used, they gave approximately 530,000 cDNA molecules. TCRdb fed the PCR reads into MiXCR, producing one record per CDR3 protein. The table records hundreds of thousands of distinct CDR3 sequences, just under 30% of them present only once. The CDR3 is 13 amino acids. V gave up 5 bases and J gave up 9 bases, with 14 bases separating them. Germline CDR1 is MNHEY and CDR2 is SMNVEV (reference sequence). On this clonotype itself: Its antigen is as yet unknown.

This receptor was taken from a girl under 18 with multiple sclerosis. The specimen was blood. V gene TRBV27 combines with J gene TRBJ2-1, with D maybe TRBD1 (5 bases). The CDR3 sequence: CASSPAAQGEQFF. CDR3 sequence (DNA): TGTGCCAGCAGTCCCGCAGCGCAGGGTGAGCAGTTCTTC.